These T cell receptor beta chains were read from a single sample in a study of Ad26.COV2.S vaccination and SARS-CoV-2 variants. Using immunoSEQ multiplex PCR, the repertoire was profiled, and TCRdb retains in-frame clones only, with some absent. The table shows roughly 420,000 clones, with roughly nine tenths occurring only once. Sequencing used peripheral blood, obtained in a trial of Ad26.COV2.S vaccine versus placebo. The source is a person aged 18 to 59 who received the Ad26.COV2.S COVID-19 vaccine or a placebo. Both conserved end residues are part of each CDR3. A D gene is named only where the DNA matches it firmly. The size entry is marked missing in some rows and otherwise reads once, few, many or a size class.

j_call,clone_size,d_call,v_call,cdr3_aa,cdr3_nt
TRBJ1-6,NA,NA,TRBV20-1,CSASYRNSPLHF,TGCAGTGCTAGTTACAGAAATTCACCCCTCCACTTT
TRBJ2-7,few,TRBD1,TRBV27,CASSLARGRGEQYF,TGTGCCAGCAGTTTGGCAAGGGGGCGAGGCGAGCAGTACTTC
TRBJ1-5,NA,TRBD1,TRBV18,CASSPQGGNQPQHF,TGTGCCAGCTCACCCCAGGGGGGCAATCAGCCCCAGCATTTT
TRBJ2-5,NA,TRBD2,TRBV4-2,CASSQGRTSEAQETQYF,TGTGCCAGCAGCCAAGGCCGTACTAGCGAAGCTCAAGAGACCCAGTACTTC
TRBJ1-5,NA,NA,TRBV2,CASSEGEANQPQHF,TGTGCCAGCAGTGAAGGAGAGGCCAACCAGCCCCAGCATTTT
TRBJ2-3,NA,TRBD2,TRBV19,CASSSRIAGGSTDTQYF,TGTGCCAGTAGTTCACGAATAGCGGGGGGCAGCACAGATACGCAGTATTTT
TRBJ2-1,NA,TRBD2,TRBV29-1,CSGGRLAGFDEQFF,TGCAGCGGAGGTAGATTAGCGGGATTCGATGAGCAGTTCTTC
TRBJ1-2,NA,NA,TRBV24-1,CATSDYLGYTF,TGTGCCACCAGTGATTACCTTGGCTACACCTTC
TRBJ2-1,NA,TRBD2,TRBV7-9,CASSYGLAGGLNEQFF,TGTGCCAGCAGCTACGGACTAGCGGGAGGTTTAAATGAGCAGTTCTTC
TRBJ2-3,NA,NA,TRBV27,CASSLKGTDTQYF,TGTGCCAGCAGTTTAAAGGGAACAGATACGCAGTATTTT
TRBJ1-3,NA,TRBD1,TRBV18,CASSTLTGAGNTIYF,TGTGCCAGCTCAACCCTAACAGGGGCTGGAAACACCATATATTTT
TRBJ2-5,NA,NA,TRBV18,CASSTRETQYF,TGTGCCAGCTCTACTAGAGAGACCCAGTACTTC
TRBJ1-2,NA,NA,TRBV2,CASSRAYGYTF,TGTGCCAGCAGTAGGGCCTATGGCTACACCTTC
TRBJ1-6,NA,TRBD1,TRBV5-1,CASSYGTGLYNSPLHF,TGCGCCAGCAGTTACGGGACAGGGCTATATAATTCACCCCTCCACTTT
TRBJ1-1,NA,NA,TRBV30,CAWSVGQGTEAFF,TGTGCCTGGAGTGTAGGGCAGGGCACTGAAGCTTTCTTT
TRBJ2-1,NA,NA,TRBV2,CASSEVVVGLNEQFF,TGTGCCAGCAGTGAAGTCGTGGTGGGTCTCAATGAGCAGTTCTTC
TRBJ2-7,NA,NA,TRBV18,CASSPPGGGQTYEQYF,TGTGCCAGCTCACCACCGGGAGGGGGACAGACCTACGAGCAGTACTTC
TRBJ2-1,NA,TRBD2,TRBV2,CASSSRLAGSYNEQFF,TGTGCCAGCAGTTCTAGACTAGCGGGATCCTACAATGAGCAGTTCTTC
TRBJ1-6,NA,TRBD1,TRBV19,CASSIAPGQGAYNSPLHF,TGTGCCAGTAGTATAGCCCCGGGACAGGGGGCGTATAATTCACCCCTCCACTTT
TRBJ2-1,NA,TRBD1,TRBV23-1,CASSQESRWDSSYNEQFF,TGCGCCAGCAGTCAAGAGAGCCGCTGGGACAGCTCCTACAATGAGCAGTTCTTC
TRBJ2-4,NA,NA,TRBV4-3,CASSQELQGSNIQYF,TGCGCCAGCAGCCAAGAACTTCAGGGTAGCAACATTCAGTACTTC
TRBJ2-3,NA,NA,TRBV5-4,CASSLGPGPDTQYF,TGTGCCAGCAGCTTGGGGCCAGGGCCAGATACGCAGTATTTT
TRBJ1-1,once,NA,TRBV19,CASSHGTWRAFF,TGTGCCAGTAGCCACGGAACGTGGAGAGCTTTCTTT
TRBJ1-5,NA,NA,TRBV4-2,CASSQDGPGPNSNQPQHF,TGTGCCAGCAGCCAAGATGGTCCAGGGCCTAATAGCAATCAGCCCCAGCATTTT
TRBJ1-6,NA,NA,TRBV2,CASMGLRNSPLHF,TGTGCCAGCATGGGACTGCGAAATTCACCCCTCCACTTT
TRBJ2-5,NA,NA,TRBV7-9,CASSLASGTQYF,TGTGCCAGCAGCTTGGCGTCAGGGACCCAGTACTTC
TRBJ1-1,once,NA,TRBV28,CAHQAEAFF,TGTGCCCACCAGGCTGAAGCTTTCTTT
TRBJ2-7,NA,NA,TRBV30,CAWSVGVAYEQYF,TGTGCCTGGAGTGTGGGGGTTGCCTACGAGCAGTACTTC
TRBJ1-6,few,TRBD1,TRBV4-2,CASSQEQGAWAPLHF,TGTGCCAGCAGCCAAGAACAGGGGGCCTGGGCACCCCTCCACTTT
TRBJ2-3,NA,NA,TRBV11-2,CASSPRTTGDTQYF,TGTGCCAGCAGCCCACGGACCACCGGAGATACGCAGTATTTT
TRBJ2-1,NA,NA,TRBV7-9,CASSLYTGTYNEQFF,TGTGCCAGCAGCTTATACACAGGCACCTACAATGAGCAGTTCTTC